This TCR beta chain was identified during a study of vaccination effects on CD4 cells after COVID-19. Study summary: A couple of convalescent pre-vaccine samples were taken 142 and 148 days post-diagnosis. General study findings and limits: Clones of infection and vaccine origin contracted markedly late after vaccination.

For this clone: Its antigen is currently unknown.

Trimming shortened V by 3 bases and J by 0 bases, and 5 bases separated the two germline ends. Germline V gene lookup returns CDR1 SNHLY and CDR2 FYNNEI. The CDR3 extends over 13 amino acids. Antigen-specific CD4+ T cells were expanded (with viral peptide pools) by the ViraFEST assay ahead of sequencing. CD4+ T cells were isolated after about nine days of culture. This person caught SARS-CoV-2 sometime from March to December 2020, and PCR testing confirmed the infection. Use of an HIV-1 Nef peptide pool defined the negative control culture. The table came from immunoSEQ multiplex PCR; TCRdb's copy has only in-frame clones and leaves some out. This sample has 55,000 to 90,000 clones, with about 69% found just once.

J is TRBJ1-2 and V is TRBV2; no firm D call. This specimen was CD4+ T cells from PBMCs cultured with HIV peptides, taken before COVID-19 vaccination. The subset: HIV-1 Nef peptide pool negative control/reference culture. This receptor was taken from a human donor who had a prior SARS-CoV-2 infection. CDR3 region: CASSEEANYGYTF. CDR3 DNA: TGTGCCAGCAGTGAGGAGGCTAACTATGGCTACACCTTC.